This TCR beta chain was sequenced during a study of beta chain features in type 1 diabetes (dated by TCRdb to the late 2010s). Study-wide context: Mean age, gender distribution, total cell number and subset yield were not different between patients and healthy donors. Regulatory and stem cell-like memory subsets were isolated from only 8 patients and 8 healthy donors, whereas naive and central memory subsets came from all 28 donors. A total of around 110,000,000 sorted cells were examined across all samples, and a strong correlation was observed between cell number per subset and RNA yield. In the study, TCRB repertoires of sorted circulating CD4+ T cell subsets from recently diagnosed type 1 diabetes patients were compared with those of matched healthy donors. The investigation overall reported the following: Because the HLA sub-analyses included only small numbers of individuals, any influence of HLA type on TCRB rearrangement was left unresolved. Patients with type 1 diabetes made fewer insertions and deleted more nucleotides at VDJ recombination sites, implying thymic rearrangement abnormalities. Naive, central memory and regulatory TCRB repertoires appeared to be more similar among patients than among healthy donors. Sequencing cDNA rather than genomic DNA could over-represent highly expressing activated cells, although activation and CD3 levels did not differ between groups. Shorter templates might have been favored by PCR, but patient and control samples were amplified and corrected together, so both groups would have been affected equally by any skew. A moderate but significant shortening of TCRB CDR3 length was observed in type 1 diabetes patients in all four CD4+ subsets.

This clone was counted a few times. What this receptor recognizes is not known. Per-nucleotide qualities are absent, and no much larger clonotype sits a single base away. Each donor gave one peripheral blood draw, averaging roughly 0.11 L, which was collected into heparinised tubes. Using a panel that included CD45RO, CCR7, CD25, CD127, CD95 and CD27, naive, central memory, regulatory and stem cell-like memory CD4+ T cells were sorted on a BD FACSAria II. Every sorted population had a purity above 95%. PBMCs were isolated immediately by Lymphoprep density gradient centrifugation and stained directly without culture. So that batch effects would be minimized, each experiment stained and sorted samples in pairs, pairing one healthy donor with one patient. The High Capacity cDNA Reverse Transcription Kit was used to reverse transcribe all of the isolated RNA, meaning that expressed TCRB transcripts were what got sequenced. Deep immunoSEQ sequencing was performed on naive, central memory and regulatory T cell samples, with an average of roughly 3.3 million total reads per sample. Sorted cells were lysed in RLT buffer and RNA was extracted with DNase-treated RNeasy Micro or Mini kits, depending on cell number. To prevent cross-contamination, every cell subset was processed on its own, while patient and healthy donor samples were processed together. Using the immunoSEQ multiplex PCR, TCRB sequences were amplified from cDNA into 87-bp fragments spanning the CDR3 region. Amplicons were sequenced on the Illumina HiSeq platform. On the authors' methods: PCR bias was computationally corrected using synthetic template baselines, reads within Hamming distance 2 were collapsed, and singletons that could not be merged were discarded. Reads were aligned to IMGT to assign V, D and J genes, CDR3 length, and insertions or deletions at six rearrangement sites. Clonotype counts were normalized to sorted cell number within each subset before computing true diversity and Gini coefficients with the tcR R package. The overlap coefficient, calculated on TCRB nucleotide sequences, was used to measure repertoire sharing. As a proxy for the pre-selection repertoire, out-of-frame TCRB sequences from naive cells were analyzed. TCRdb carries this immuneACCESS record with in-frame sequences only. Its versions omit some clonotypes, under half of them owing to an unresolved V gene in the studies checked, with the rest unexplained. Clonal size and the V and J genes are those of that table, whereas D and trimming came from the DNA. In all, the sample holds approximately 600,000 clones, and around an eighth of those were seen once. The ten most abundant clones make up around 0.12% of the sample.

V loses 4 bases of germline sequence and J loses 0 bases, and the interval between the two ends is 15 bases. Taken from the germline V gene (reference sequence), the CDR1 and CDR2 loops are GTSNPN and SVGIG. From its cysteine to its phenylalanine, the CDR3 spans 16 amino acids. Only the CDR3 portion is preserved as DNA: 48 bases, with reading frame beginning at the first base. The chain joins TRBV30 to TRBJ2-2, and possibly TRBD1, on 5 matching bases. Sequenced input: naive CD4+ T cells from blood. According to the study, the label for this sample's cell subset or site signals: true naive CD4+ T cells. This TCR came from a man between 25 and 39 years old with type 1 diabetes. The base sequence is TGTGCCTGGACCTCCCCGGGCAGGGCGAACACCGGGGAGCTGTTTTTT. This codes for CAWTSPGRANTGELFF.